This T cell receptor (beta chain) derives from a study of T cell repertoires in cytomegalovirus infection. About this clonotype itself: The antigen remains unidentified.

The CDR3 is 17 amino acids. V lost 3 bases to trimming and J lost 9 bases; unmatched junction nucleotides: 14. In germline, CDR1 is KGHDR, CDR2 SFDVKD. Study-wide results and limits: Cumulated frequencies of public TCR beta families served to identify carriers of CMV plus the relevant HLA. HLA-C-restricted, CMV-specific TCR beta clonotypes were dominant ex vivo.

A single record per CDR3 protein comes from TCRdb applying MiXCR to the reads. The profile shows about half a million distinct CDR3 sequences, about 42% of them singletons. Sequencing used cultured PBMCs, obtained from culture after CMV antigen stimulation. This sequence originates from a human donor in good health (CMV status not recorded). Some clones in this sample may be carry-over from other donors' samples. The gene calls are TRBV24-1 and TRBJ2-1; TRBD1 aligns across 9 bases. The CDR3 DNA follows: TGTGCCACCAGTGATGCCGGAGGGGACAGGGTATTGGGTGAGCAGTTCTTC. It specifies CATSDAGGDRVLGEQFF.